These 22 T cell receptor beta chains share one sample of origin, sequenced in a study of T cells in Graves' hyperthyroidism and ophthalmopathy. TCR beta CDR3 regions were amplified from RNA. RT-PCR in the first round (using the HTBI primer set) targeted the TCR CDR3. A single record per CDR3 protein comes from TCRdb applying MiXCR to the multiplex PCR reads. The table records 600,000 to 850,000 distinct CDR3 sequences, around 20% of them present only once. The sample consisted of blood. The receptors were gathered from a woman between 50 and 59 years old with Graves' hyperthyroidism that later progressed to Graves' ophthalmopathy.

Remarks on this clonotype: Germline and junction disagree at one end, which may indicate a read error. This chain connects TRBV5-4 to TRBJ2-5, with 8 bases matching TRBD2. CDR1 SGHNT and CDR2 YYREEE come from the germline V gene (reference sequence). CDR3 size: 15 residues. CDR3 residues: CASSQVRGGQETQYF. CDR3 nucleotide sequence: TGCGCCAGCAGCCAAGTACGGGGGGGCCAAGAGACCCAGTACTTC. The full variable domain, with the rest looked up from reference TRBV5-4 and TRBJ2-5, is ETGVTQSPTHLIKTRGQQVTLRCSSQSGHNTVSWYQQALGQGPQFIFQYYREEENGRGNFPPRFSGLQFPNYSSELNVNALELDDSALYLCASSQVRGGQETQYFGPGTRLLVL.

This clonotype has more than one count but fewer than ten. The V gene is TRBV5-1, the J gene TRBJ2-3; 11 bases agree with TRBD2. The germline CDR1 and CDR2 sequences are SGHRS and YFSETQ. This CDR3 has 19 residues. Unmatched junction bases numbered 13, after V lost 4 bases and J lost 0 bases. The CDR3 reads CASSPGRLAGYGSTDTQYF. The DNA of the CDR3 is TGCGCCAGCAGCCCCGGTCGACTAGCGGGGTATGGGAGCACAGATACGCAGTATTTT.

The table lists this clonotype with a few counts. The chain recombines TRBV19 with TRBJ1-4, with 10 bases aligning to TRBD1. The CDR3 length is 16 residues. Per the germline V gene, CDR1 is LNHDA and CDR2 is SQIVND (reference sequence). V trimming: 5 bases; J trimming: 8 bases; junction bases outside the gene matches: 11. CDR3 coding DNA: TGTGCCAGTAGTTCTTCACTCGGGACAGGGGACGAAAAACTGTTTTTT. As protein: CASSSSLGTGDEKLFF.

The V call is TRBV12-3 or TRBV12-4, the J call TRBJ2-1; D assignment may be TRBD1 or TRBD2 (6 bases each). Trimming removed 3 bases at V and 3 bases at J, with 18 bases between. The CDR3 is 17 residues long. The CDR3 nucleotides read TGTGCCAGCAGTTTCTTAATGGGGGGCCACGGCTACAATGAGCAGTTCTTC. Its protein is CASSFLMGGHGYNEQFF.

Details on this clonotype: Its ends do not fully match the called genes, so a read error is possible. J is TRBJ1-4 and V is TRBV6-6; TRBD1 agrees at 10 bases. CDR1 and CDR2 (germline): MNHNY, SVGAGI (reference sequence). The CDR3 is 18 amino acids. CDR3 loop: CASSYSRDRGFTNGKLFF. The CDR3, as DNA: TGTGCCAGCAGTTACTCTAGGGACAGGGGTTTTACTAATGGAAAACTGTTTTTT.

This clonotype was counted at least ten times. The chain is built from TRBV30 and TRBJ1-5, with a possible D match to TRBD1 (5 bases). V was pared by 3 bases and J by 6 bases, with 12 bases between. Germline CDR1 is GTSNPN and CDR2 is SVGIG (reference sequence). The CDR3 contains 13 residues. The CDR3 DNA reads TGTGCCTGGAGCTCGCAGGGTGGTCAGCCCCAGCATTTT. Its protein is CAWSSQGGQPQHF.

This clonotype was detected many times. CDR3 protein: CASRDEQGQETQYF. CDR3 in DNA: TGTGCCAGCAGGGACGAACAGGGACAAGAGACCCAGTACTTC. The rearrangement links TRBV7-9 to TRBJ2-5; weak D call: TRBD1 (6 bases). CDR1 is SEHNR and CDR2 is FQNEAQ in the germline V gene (reference sequence). This CDR3 region has 14 residues. V was shortened by 6 bases and J by 2 bases, with 13 bases between the two germline ends.

V usage is TRBV24-1 and J usage is TRBJ1-1; no clear D gene. The CDR3 has 12 amino acids. Germline CDR1 KGHDR, CDR2 SFDVKD. V was clipped by 4 bases and J by 10 bases, with 12 bases between them. The CDR3 coding sequence is TGTGCCACCAGTGACCGAAACAAAGTAGCTTTCTTT. This gives the protein CATSDRNKVAFF.

This clonotype was detected ten times or more. The chain recombines TRBV2 with TRBJ1-6; 8 bases map to TRBD1. Germline values: CDR1 SNHLY, CDR2 FYNNEI. The CDR3 totals 13 residues. Losses at the gene ends were 11 bases for V and 7 bases for J; bases not matched to a gene: 7. CDR3 protein: CAGQGLGNSPLHF. Here the CDR3 DNA reads TGTGCCGGACAGGGATTAGGGAATTCACCCCTCCACTTT.

The gene calls are TRBV28 and TRBJ2-7; 10 bases are shared with TRBD1. Germline V lookup: CDR1 MDHEN, CDR2 SYDVKM. Losses at the gene ends were 6 bases for V and 9 bases for J; bases not matched to a gene: 5. The CDR3 covers 12 residues. CDR3 protein: CASSPGTGVQYF. The DNA of the CDR3 is TGTGCCAGCAGCCCCGGGACAGGGGTGCAGTACTTC.

This clonotype was found a few times. The chain employs TRBV20-1 and TRBJ1-1; D unclear. The V gene's germline CDR1 is DFQATT and CDR2 SNEGSKA (reference sequence). The CDR3 spans 14 residues. Trimming left V 5 bases short and J 1 base short, with 14 bases between. The CDR3: CSAPETASNTEAFF. In DNA form, the CDR3 reads TGCAGTGCTCCCGAGACCGCCTCGAACACTGAAGCTTTCTTT.

This clonotype was seen a few times. A read error is possible here, since a much larger clone lies one base away. The chain uses TRBV12-3 or TRBV12-4 and TRBJ1-6, with 7 bases identical to TRBD1. The CDR3 totals 15 residues. CDR3 sequence (DNA): TGTGCCGGCAGTTTAGTCCGACAGGGAAATTCACCCCTCCACTTT. Its protein product is CAGSLVRQGNSPLHF.

This clonotype was seen repeatedly, ten times or more. The DNA for the CDR3 is TGTGCCAGCAGCGCGGGTGGACAGCAAGAGACCCAGTACTTC. Amino acids: CASSAGGQQETQYF. The rearrangement uses TRBV12-3 or TRBV12-4 and TRBJ2-5, with a tentative D call TRBD1 (6 bases). The length of the CDR3 is 14 residues. V was cut by 6 bases and J by 2 bases, with 13 bases left in between.

In its sample, this clonotype was seen many times. The CDR3 region has the DNA TGTGCCAGCAGTTACGGGGGCGGGGGGGCCCGTGAGACCCAGTACTTC. Translated, it gives CASSYGGGGARETQYF. V gene TRBV6-5 combines with J gene TRBJ2-5; 9 positions match TRBD2. The germline gives CDR1 MNHEY, CDR2 SVGAGI. The CDR3 is 16 amino acids. V was pared by 2 bases and J by 5 bases, with 9 bases of the junction left unmatched.

V usage is TRBV29-1 and J usage is TRBJ1-1, with 10 nucleotides matching TRBD1. The CDR3 consists of 17 residues. The germline V gene has CDR1 SQVTM and CDR2 ANQGSEA. Unmatched junction bases numbered 13, after V lost 6 bases and J lost 0 bases. For the CDR3, the DNA is TGCAGCGTCGACGGGGACAGGGGAAATTATTTGAACACTGAAGCTTTCTTT. Translated, it gives CSVDGDRGNYLNTEAFF.

This clonotype was counted at least ten times. The chain carries TRBV13 and TRBJ1-5; D remains ambiguous. Germline CDR1 and CDR2: PRHDT and FYEKMQ (reference sequence). This CDR3 region has 15 residues. Trimming took 0 bases from V and 5 from J, leaving 11 bases between them. CDR3: CASSLGGSFDQPQHF. CDR3 DNA sequence: TGTGCCAGCAGCTTAGGGGGGTCCTTCGATCAGCCCCAGCATTTT.

The V gene is TRBV6-1, the J gene TRBJ1-4; 9 nucleotides agree with TRBD1. This CDR3 region has 16 residues. Trimming cost V 1 base and J 5 bases; bases outside gene matches: 5. Germline CDR1 reads MNHNS; CDR2 reads SASEGT. The CDR3: CASSEGPGQGNEKLFF. CDR3 DNA sequence: TGTGCCAGCAGTGAAGGGCCTGGACAGGGGAATGAAAAACTGTTTTTT.

The table lists this clonotype with many counts. The CDR3 loop is CSARPRLAGGEETQYF. The DNA of the CDR3 is TGCAGTGCTAGACCGAGACTAGCGGGGGGAGAAGAGACCCAGTACTTC. The chain uses TRBV20-1 and TRBJ2-5, with 13 bases identical to TRBD2. Germline V gives CDR1 DFQATT, CDR2 SNEGSKA (reference sequence). This CDR3 has 16 amino acids. Trimming took 2 bases from V and 3 from J; bases not matched to a gene: 6.

This clonotype has ten or more counts. The chain carries TRBV24-1 and TRBJ2-1, with TRBD2 matching 10 bases. This CDR3 contains 15 residues. CDR1 and CDR2 from the germline V gene are KGHDR and SFDVKD. V lost 0 bases to trimming and J lost 10 bases; unmatched junction nucleotides: 5. CDR3 DNA: TGTGCCACCAGTGATTTGGCTAGCGGGGGAACGGAGCAGTTCTTC. This sequence encodes CATSDLASGGTEQFF.

This chain joins TRBV6-1 and TRBJ2-5; 8 bases fit TRBD1. The CDR3 has 15 amino acids. J gave up 5 bases and V 5 bases, and 10 bases lay outside the gene matches. Germline lookup yields CDR1 MNHNS and CDR2 SASEGT. The CDR3 is CASSYSDRGPETQYF. For the CDR3, the DNA is TGTGCCAGCAGTTATAGTGACAGGGGCCCTGAGACCCAGTACTTC.

The rearrangement links TRBV30 to TRBJ1-3; D gene unclear. Trimming removed 3 bases at V and 4 bases at J, with 7 bases between. The CDR3 covers 12 residues. The germline V gene has CDR1 GTSNPN and CDR2 SVGIG (reference sequence). The CDR3 nucleotides read TGTGCCTGGAGCCCGGTAGGAAACACCATATATTTT. As protein: CAWSPVGNTIYF.

The chain joins TRBV29-1 to TRBJ2-7; 7 nucleotides agree with TRBD1. The ends lost 6 bases at V and 2 bases at J; junction bases unmatched: 13. The CDR3 consists of 15 residues. CDR1 and CDR2 (germline): SQVTM, ANQGSEA. CDR3 nucleotides: TGCAGCGTCCTCAAACTGACAGGGATCGCCTACGAGCAGTACTTC. This encodes CSVLKLTGIAYEQYF.